This T cell receptor beta chain was profiled in a study of blood T cell repertoires in COVID-19. TCRdb keeps only in-frame clones here, not all; method: immunoSEQ multiplex PCR. The sample lists about 200,000 clones, around 83% seen once, with 4.5% to 5% in the top ten. Germline-derived CDR1 and CDR2 are SGHRS and YFSETQ. V gave up 4 bases and J gave up 12 bases; unmatched junction bases: 10. The CDR3 extends over 15 amino acids. This clone came up once. V is TRBV5-1 and J is TRBJ2-7; 16 nucleotides agree with TRBD2. The source material was peripheral blood. The source of this sequence is an elderly woman with acute or convalescent COVID-19. For the CDR3, the DNA is TGCGCCAGCAGCCCCGGGACTAGCGGGAGGGCTTCTCGGTACTTC. This codes for CASSPGTSGRASRYF.